These 20 T cell receptor beta chains were sequenced from one sample in a study of CXCR3-negative and CXCR3-positive naive CD8 T cells. UMI-tagged TRB cDNA libraries were built via 5' RACE. Following a re-call of the 5' RACE reads, TCRdb has one entry per CDR3 protein and lacks DNA. The sample includes tens of thousands of distinct CDR3 sequences. Sequenced sample: memory CD8+ T cells from blood. Receptor source: a human donor in good health. Some clones in this sample may be carry-over from other donors' samples.

This rearrangement joins TRBV28 to TRBJ2-2. The CDR3 totals 13 residues. Germline V gives CDR1 MDHEN, CDR2 SYDVKM. The CDR3 reads CASSFVRTGELFF.

This chain joins TRBV7-3 and TRBJ2-3; the D call from TCRdb, TRBD2, cannot be confirmed without DNA. In germline, CDR1 is SGHTA, CDR2 FQGTGA. This CDR3 contains 16 residues. The CDR3: CASSAGTSGFTDTQYF.

The chain couples TRBV2 to TRBJ1-1; checking the TCRdb D call of TRBD1 is not possible without DNA. The CDR3 extends over 12 amino acids. Germline V gene sequence: CDR1 SNHLY, CDR2 FYNNEI. The CDR3 is CASSEGTGRIDF.

This sequence joins TRBV20-1 and TRBJ2-1; TCRdb indicates TRBD1, and absent DNA this call remains unverified. The CDR3 extends over 16 amino acids. Germline lookup yields CDR1 DFQATT and CDR2 SNEGSKA (reference sequence). The CDR3: CSARDMTGATYNEQFF.

The V and J genes are TRBV5-1 and TRBJ1-1; TCRdb lists TRBD1, though no DNA is available to test this call. Germline V CDR1 and CDR2: SGHRS, YFSETQ. This CDR3 has 12 amino acids. CDR3 loop: CASRQGGTEAFF.

The V and J genes are TRBV12-3 or TRBV12-4 and TRBJ2-3; the TRBD2 assignment by TCRdb is unverifiable without DNA. CDR3 length: 14 amino acids. CDR3 sequence: CASSYGFPGLARDF.

The chain is built from TRBV15 and TRBJ2-2; TCRdb designates TRBD1, a call that cannot be tested without DNA. The germline gives CDR1 LNHNV, CDR2 YYDKDF (reference sequence). This CDR3 has 14 residues. The CDR3 sequence is CATRGGLDTGELFF.

V usage is TRBV2 and J usage is TRBJ2-7; absent DNA, TCRdb's TRBD1 call cannot be checked. This CDR3 is built from 15 residues. Germline CDR1 SNHLY, CDR2 FYNNEI. CDR3 loop: CASRMTGASSYEQYF.

V and J are TRBV4-2 and TRBJ2-3; with no DNA, the TCRdb D assignment of TRBD2 cannot be verified. This CDR3 contains 16 residues. Germline values: CDR1 LGHNA, CDR2 YNFKEQ. The CDR3 is CASSQELAGGTDTQYF.

The chain joins TRBV29-1 to TRBJ1-1; the TRBD1 assignment by TCRdb is unverifiable without DNA. Per germline, CDR1 SQVTM and CDR2 ANQGSEA. There are 11 residues in the CDR3. CDR3 loop: CSVGQGSEAFF.

This chain uses TRBV29-1 with TRBJ1-1. Germline V gene sequence: CDR1 SQVTM, CDR2 ANQGSEA. The CDR3 sequence is 13 residues long. The CDR3: CSVEDGVGTEAFF.

The CDR3 protein is CSVEGSDTGELFF. This sequence joins TRBV29-1 and TRBJ2-2. Per germline, CDR1 SQVTM and CDR2 ANQGSEA. CDR3 length: 13 residues.

The rearrangement uses TRBV6-2 or TRBV6-3 and TRBJ2-7; TCRdb selects TRBD1, and the lack of DNA leaves this call unchecked. CDR1 and CDR2 from the germline V gene are MNHEY and SVGEGT. CDR3 size: 18 residues. The CDR3 sequence: CASSYGPLGGRSSYEQYF.

The chain recombines TRBV7-9 with TRBJ2-2. Germline V gives CDR1 SEHNR, CDR2 FQNEAQ (reference sequence). The CDR3 consists of 13 residues. This chain's CDR3 is CASSLGSQGELFF.

The CDR3 sequence is CASSLSRTAEQYF. The chain joins TRBV7-6 to TRBJ2-7. The CDR3 covers 13 residues. Germline V gene data show CDR1 as SGHVS and CDR2 as FNYEAQ.

The V gene is TRBV4-3, the J gene TRBJ1-1; the TCRdb D gene call, TRBD1, has no DNA to confirm it. Germline lookup yields CDR1 LGHNA and CDR2 YSLEER. The CDR3 runs 16 residues. CDR3 loop: CASSQVLLQGDTEAFF.

The rearrangement joins TRBV5-1 to TRBJ2-3. The CDR3 length is 15 residues. Per the germline V gene, CDR1 is SGHRS and CDR2 is YFSETQ. The CDR3 protein is CASSLAPASTDTQYF.

This sequence joins TRBV25-1 and TRBJ2-2; checking the TCRdb D call of TRBD1 is not possible without DNA. Germline values: CDR1 MGHDK, CDR2 SYGVNS. This CDR3 region has 14 residues. CDR3 residues: CASSPGVITGELFF.

This clonotype is deemed large by its frequency. The chain couples TRBV4-2 to TRBJ2-1; the TRBD2 assignment by TCRdb is unverifiable without DNA. From germline, CDR1 is LGHNA and CDR2 YNFKEQ. The CDR3 runs 15 residues. CDR3 protein: CASSRTSGGANEQFF.

The chain has TRBV20-1 and TRBJ2-7; TCRdb designates TRBD1, a call that cannot be tested without DNA. Germline CDR1 and CDR2: DFQATT and SNEGSKA (reference sequence). The CDR3 spans 13 residues. CDR3 sequence reads: CSASSGDAYEQYF.